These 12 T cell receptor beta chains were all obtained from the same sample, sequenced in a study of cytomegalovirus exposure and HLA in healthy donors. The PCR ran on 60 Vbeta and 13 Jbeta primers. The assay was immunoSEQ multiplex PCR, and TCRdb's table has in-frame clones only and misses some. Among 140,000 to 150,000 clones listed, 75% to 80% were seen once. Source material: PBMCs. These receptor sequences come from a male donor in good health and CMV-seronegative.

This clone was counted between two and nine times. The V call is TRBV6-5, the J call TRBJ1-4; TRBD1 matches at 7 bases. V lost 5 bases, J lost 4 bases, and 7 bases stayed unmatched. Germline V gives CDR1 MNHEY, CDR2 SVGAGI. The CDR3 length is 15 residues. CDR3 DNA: TGTGCCAGCAGTCAAAGGGGGCCGGGTAATGAAAAACTGTTTTTT. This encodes CASSQRGPGNEKLFF.

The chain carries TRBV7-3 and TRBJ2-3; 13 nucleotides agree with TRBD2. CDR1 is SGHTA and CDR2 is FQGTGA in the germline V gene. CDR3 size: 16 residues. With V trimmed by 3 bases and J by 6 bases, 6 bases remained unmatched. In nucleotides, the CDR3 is TGTGCCAGCAGCTTTCGACTAGCGGGGGGTGCGGATACGCAGTATTTT. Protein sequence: CASSFRLAGGADTQYF. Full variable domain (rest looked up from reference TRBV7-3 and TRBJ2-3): GAGVSQTPSNKVTEKGKYVELRCDPISGHTALYWYRQSLGQGPEFLIYFQGTGAADDSGLPNDRFFAVRPEGSVSTLKIQRTERGDSAVYLCASSFRLAGGADTQYFGPGTRLTVL.

The CDR3 sequence is CASSYGTASYGYTF. The CDR3 DNA is TGTGCCAGCAGCTACGGGACAGCAAGCTATGGCTACACCTTC. This sequence joins TRBV14 and TRBJ1-2; 7 bases are a match to TRBD1. Germline-derived CDR1 and CDR2 are SGHDN and FVKESK. The CDR3 consists of 14 residues. The V and J ends lost 5 bases and 4 bases, in that order; junction bases with no gene match: 7.

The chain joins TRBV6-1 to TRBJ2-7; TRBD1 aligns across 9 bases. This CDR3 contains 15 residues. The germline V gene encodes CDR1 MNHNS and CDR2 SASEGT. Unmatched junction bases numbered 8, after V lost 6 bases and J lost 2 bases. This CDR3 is CASSPRQGGTYEQYF. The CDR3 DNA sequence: TGTGCCAGCAGCCCGAGACAGGGGGGAACCTACGAGCAGTACTTC.

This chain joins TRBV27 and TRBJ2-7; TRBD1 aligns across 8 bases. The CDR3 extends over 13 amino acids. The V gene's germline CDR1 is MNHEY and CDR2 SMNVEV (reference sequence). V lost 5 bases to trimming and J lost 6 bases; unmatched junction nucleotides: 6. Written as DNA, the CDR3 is TGTGCCAGCAGTACGGACAGGGCGGGCGAGCAGTACTTC. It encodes CASSTDRAGEQYF.

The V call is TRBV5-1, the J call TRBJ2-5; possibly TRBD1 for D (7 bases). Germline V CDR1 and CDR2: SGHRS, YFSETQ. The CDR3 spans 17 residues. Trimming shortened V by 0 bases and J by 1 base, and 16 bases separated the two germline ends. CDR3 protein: CASSLGRGPGGQETQYF. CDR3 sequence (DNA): TGCGCCAGCAGCTTGGGTAGGGGGCCCGGGGGCCAAGAGACCCAGTACTTC.

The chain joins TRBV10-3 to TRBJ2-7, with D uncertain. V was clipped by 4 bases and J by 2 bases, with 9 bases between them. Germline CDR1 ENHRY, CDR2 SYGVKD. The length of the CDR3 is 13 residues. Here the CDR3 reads CAISGADAYEQYF. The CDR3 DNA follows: TGTGCCATCAGTGGCGCGGATGCCTACGAGCAGTACTTC.

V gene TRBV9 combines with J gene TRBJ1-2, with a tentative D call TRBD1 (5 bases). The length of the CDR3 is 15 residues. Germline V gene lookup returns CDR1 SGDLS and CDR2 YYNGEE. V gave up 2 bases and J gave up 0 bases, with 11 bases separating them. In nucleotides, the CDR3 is TGTGCCAGCAGCGTCGGGGGAACTGCTAACTATGGCTACACCTTC. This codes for CASSVGGTANYGYTF. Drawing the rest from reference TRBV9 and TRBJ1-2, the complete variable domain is DSGVTQTPKHLITATGQRVTLRCSPRSGDLSVYWYQQSLDQGLQFLIQYYNGEERAKGNILERFSAQQFPDLHSELNLSSLELGDSALYFCASSVGGTANYGYTFGSGTRLTVV.

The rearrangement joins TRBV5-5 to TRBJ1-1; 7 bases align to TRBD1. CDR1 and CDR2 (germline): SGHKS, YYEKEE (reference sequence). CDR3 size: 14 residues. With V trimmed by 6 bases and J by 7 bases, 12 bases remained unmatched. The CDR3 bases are TGTGCCAGCACCCTAACAGGGGTCGTGGGTGAAGCTTTCTTT. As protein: CASTLTGVVGEAFF.

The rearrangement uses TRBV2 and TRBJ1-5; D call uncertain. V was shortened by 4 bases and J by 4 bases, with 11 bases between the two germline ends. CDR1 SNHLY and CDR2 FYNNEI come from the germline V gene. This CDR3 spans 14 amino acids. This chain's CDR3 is CASSGPRGNQPQHF. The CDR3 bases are TGTGCCAGCAGTGGACCCCGAGGTAATCAGCCCCAGCATTTT.

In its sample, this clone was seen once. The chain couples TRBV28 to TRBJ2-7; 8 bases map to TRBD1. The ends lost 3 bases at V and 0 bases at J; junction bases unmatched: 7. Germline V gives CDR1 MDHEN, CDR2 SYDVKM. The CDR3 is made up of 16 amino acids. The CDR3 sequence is CASSFHWTGFSYEQYF. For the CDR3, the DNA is TGTGCCAGCAGTTTTCATTGGACAGGGTTCTCCTACGAGCAGTACTTC. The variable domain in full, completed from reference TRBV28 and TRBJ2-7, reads DVKVTQSSRYLVKRTGEKVFLECVQDMDHENMFWYRQDPGLGLRLIYFSYDVKMKEKGDIPEGYSVSREKKERFSLILESASTNQTSMYLCASSFHWTGFSYEQYFGPGTRLTVT.

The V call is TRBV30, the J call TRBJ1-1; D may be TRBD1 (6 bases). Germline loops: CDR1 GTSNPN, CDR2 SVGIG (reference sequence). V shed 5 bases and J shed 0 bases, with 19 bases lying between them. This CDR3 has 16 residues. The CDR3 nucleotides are TGTGCCTGGGGTGCCCCGGGGGGCCACTTGAACACTGAAGCTTTCTTT. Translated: CAWGAPGGHLNTEAFF.